The entry below gives a single T cell receptor (beta chain) sequence along with its context. Its antigen target is currently unknown. The junction shows a germline mismatch at one end, possibly a read error. All diabetic patients met standard classification criteria for type 1 or type 2 diabetes, with glucose and C-peptide assessed by WHO-recommended methods. Donors with other autoimmune diseases or infections within the previous four weeks were excluded from participation. From each participant, about 10 milliliters of peripheral blood were collected. LymphoPrep density separation was used to isolate PBMCs. CDR1 is given as SGHTA and CDR2 as FQGTGA, both from the germline V gene. The CDR3 runs 15 amino acids, cysteine and phenylalanine included. Only the CDR3 portion is preserved as DNA: 45 bases, with reading frame beginning at the first base. Reads for this sample came from an Illumina MiSeq. For TCRbeta CDR3 amplification, the template was genomic DNA taken from the sorted T cell subsets. The TCRbeta CDR3 region was amplified by multiplex PCR using 30 forward and 13 reverse primers. AMPure XP beads were used to purify the PCR products, after which a second 25-cycle PCR added indices and adaptors. Before sequencing, libraries were gel-purified with the QIAquick Gel Extraction Kit. As for the original processing: Paired-end reads were merged using FLASH and were aligned with IgBLAST to IMGT V, D and J germline references. After reads whose alignment identity to germline references fell below 70% were discarded, roughly 10,000,000 reads remained study-wide. CDR3 boundaries, reading frame and productivity were assigned following IMGT definitions. Highly-expanded clones were defined as clones making up 1% or more of reads, and normalized Shannon entropy was used to measure diversity. Unpaired two-tailed t-tests were used to test for differences in Shannon entropy between groups. Using fastp trimming at Q25 and MiXCR clonotype assembly, TCRdb reanalyzed the public sequencing data and kept in-frame beta chains. Each CDR3 protein appears once, grouped with its most common genes and DNA. TCRdb's processing, not the study's, gives the V and J calls here. Recorded for this sample are approximately 260,000 distinct CDR3 sequences; around 50% of them occurred a single time. The top ten constitute roughly an eighth of the sample.

The entry originates in a study of type 1 and type 2 diabetes patients (dated by TCRdb to 2015 to 2016). Study-wide context: Eight or nine type 1 diabetes patients, four type 2 diabetes patients and roughly 6 nondiabetic controls, all recruited in China, made up the cohort. Throughout the study, CD4 or CD8 MicroBeads on MACS columns were used to positively select CD4+ and CD8+ T cells from PBMCs. A total of 18,976,912 paired-end reads was generated across the whole study. In the study, high-throughput sequencing was used to profile TCRbeta repertoires so that type 1 diabetes, type 2 diabetes and nondiabetic individuals could be compared. Type 2 diabetes patients were included as a disease comparison group for the type 1 diabetes patients. V gene usage was similar between roughly 22-cycle and 25-cycle amplification, suggesting similar primer efficiencies and random PCR bias. Sequencing of the TCRbeta libraries was paired-end and was performed on Illumina HiSeq 2000 or MiSeq instruments.

Study-wide conclusions, independent of this receptor: Only a few highly-expanded CD4+ clones (median one) were found in type 2 diabetes patients, and these clones made up a median roughly 4.1% of reads. Highly correlated V and J gene usage patterns were observed for type 2 diabetes and control samples, with an average of approximately 0.97 between samples. Because only a limited number of T2D and control samples were sequenced, some T1D-only HECs might also be present in more T2D or control samples. The study groups were not matched for age and gender, which could possibly have biased interpretation. In both CD4+ and CD8+ T cells, type 2 diabetes repertoires were highly diverse and significantly more diverse than type 1 diabetes repertoires.

This receptor was taken from a man aged 18 to 29 with type 2 diabetes. The sequence links TRBV7-3 to TRBJ2-5; 10 bases in the middle match TRBD2. Sequences were obtained from peripheral blood mononuclear cells (PBMCs). The CDR3 protein is CASSLVRLAGETRYF. The nucleotide sequence is TGTGCCAGCAGCTTAGTGCGCCTAGCGGGGGAGACCCGGTACTTC.